This paragraph reports one TCR beta chain. A clone one base away is much larger, so this may be a read error. These data are taken from a study of early T cells in non-severe SARS-CoV-2 infection. cDNA molecules, individually, were tagged with unique molecular identifiers. A single record per CDR3 protein comes from TCRdb applying MiXCR to the 5' RACE reads. The data contain 74,000 or so distinct CDR3 sequences, approximately 10% of them singletons. The germline V gene has CDR1 LGHDT and CDR2 YNNKEL (reference sequence). V was cut by 4 bases and J by 3 bases, with 12 bases left in between. The CDR3 consists of 14 residues.

The TCR comes from an adult who was a healthcare worker with PCR-confirmed SARS-CoV-2 infection or an uninfected control (not recorded which). Sequencing was done on a sample of whole blood. The chain employs TRBV3-1 and TRBJ1-2; perhaps TRBD1 as D (5 bases). The CDR3, as DNA: TGTGCCAGCAGCCTCCCCGGGGCCCACTATGGCTACACCTTC. It specifies CASSLPGAHYGYTF.